The 9 T cell receptor delta chains below were found in one sample sequenced in a study of gamma-delta T cells after stem cell transplantation. TCRdb reprocessed the RT-PCR reads using CATT. The repertoire has some 2,000 delta-chain clones, roughly 3% of them found once; the top ten carry under 65%. The sequenced sample was gamma-delta T cells. The receptors originated from a human donor. It is not recorded whose cells these are; they may come from a transplant donor.

This clone was recorded a few times. A read error may be the cause here, since a much bigger clone is one base away. Here the CDR3 DNA reads TGTGCCTGTGACGCCGTGGGGACGACCGCGACCCGGTACACCGATAAACTCATCTTT. It specifies CACDAVGTTATRYTDKLIF. The V and J genes are TRDV2 and TRDJ1; D is perhaps TRDD3 (5 bases). CDR3 length: 19 residues. CDR1 is GEAIGNYY, CDR2 EKD, per germline. Trimming cost V 3 bases and J 0 bases, with 25 bases left between them.

This clone has only a few counts. The TCRdb protein, from a much larger clone, departs from this DNA's translation at residue 11, likely by read error; the protein shown derives from the DNA. The rearrangement joins TRDV2 to TRDJ3, with TRDD3 as a possible D gene (6 bases). Germline CDR1 GEAIGNYY, CDR2 EKD. This CDR3 contains 18 residues. CDR3 coding DNA: TGTGCCTGTGACACCGCGGGGATTAGCTCCCGGGACACCCGACAGATGTTTTTC. Translation gives CACDTAGISSRDTRQMFF.

Within the sample, this clone is medium-sized. It is likely a read error: a sequence one base away is far more abundant. Within the sample, other DNA sequences also encode this same CDR3. The chain links TRDV2 to TRDJ3; 7 nucleotides match TRDD3. The CDR3 is made up of 25 amino acids. The germline gives CDR1 GEAIGNYY, CDR2 EKD. The CDR3 loop reads CACDTVSGWGTPLRLSSWDTRQMFF. The CDR3 nucleotides are TGTGCCTGTGACACCGTGAGTGGATGGGGGACCCCGCTTCGTTTATCGTCCTGGGACACCCGGCAGATGTTTTTC.

This clone is judged medium-sized (0.01 to 0.1%). Other nucleotide sequences from this sample produce the same CDR3. This chain uses TRDV2 with TRDJ1; TRDD3 matches at 8 bases. Losses at the gene ends were 1 base for V and 1 base for J; bases not matched to a gene: 4. CDR3 length: 15 residues. Germline V gene sequence: CDR1 GEAIGNYY, CDR2 EKD. The CDR3: CACDTLTGGTDKLIF. The CDR3 DNA is TGTGCCTGTGACACGCTTACTGGGGGCACCGATAAACTCATCTTT.

This clone is medium-sized in the sample. The J gene is TRDJ3, the V gene TRDV2; no clear D gene. Germline V gives CDR1 GEAIGNYY, CDR2 EKD. The CDR3 has 18 residues. V was shortened by 3 bases and J by 0 bases, with 14 bases between the two germline ends. CDR3 bases: TGTGCCTGTGACCCCGCCGGCGGGAGCTCCTGGGACACCCGACAGATGTTTTTC. Protein product: CACDPAGGSSWDTRQMFF.

About this clone: A far larger clone is a single base away, which makes a read error likely. The sample has other DNA sequences that encode this CDR3 too. The chain joins TRDV2 to TRDJ1, with 10 bases matching TRDD3. In germline, CDR1 is GEAIGNYY, CDR2 EKD. This CDR3 contains 17 residues. J was trimmed by 0 bases and V by 3 bases; bases with no gene match: 9. CDR3 sequence: CACDALLGDEYTDKLIF. The CDR3 nucleotides read TGTGCCTGTGACGCCCTACTGGGGGATGAATACACCGATAAACTCATCTTT.

The chain uses TRDV2 and TRDJ1; D perhaps matches TRDD3 (5 bases). Germline-derived CDR1 and CDR2 are GEAIGNYY and EKD. The CDR3 has 19 residues. Trimming pared 0 bases from V and 0 bases from J, leaving 22 bases between. The CDR3 coding sequence is TGTGCCTGTGACACCGTGGGGACGACCGCGGCCCGGTACACCGATAAACTCATCTTT. Translation: CACDTVGTTAARYTDKLIF.

As to this clone: The protein recorded in TCRdb matches a much larger clone and deviates from this DNA's translation at residue 17, suggesting a read error; the protein here is obtained by translating the DNA. The chain is built from TRDV2 and TRDJ1; 13 bases agree with TRDD3. Germline lookup yields CDR1 GEAIGNYY and CDR2 EKD. The CDR3 has 18 amino acids. The CDR3, as DNA: TGTGCCTGTGACACCATACTGGGGGATACGCGGGGCACCGATAAACTCACCTTT. Translated: CACDTILGDTRGTDKLTF.

This clone was detected a few times. TCRdb attributes to this sequence the protein of a much larger clone, which differs from the DNA translation at residue 6; a read error is likely, and the protein displayed is translated from the DNA. The chain combines TRDV2 with TRDJ1; no clear D. The germline V gene encodes CDR1 GEAIGNYY and CDR2 EKD. V dropped 0 bases and J dropped 1 base, with 11 bases sitting between them. The CDR3 covers 15 residues. This CDR3 reads CACDTISGTTDKLIF. CDR3 DNA sequence: TGTGCCTGTGACACCATATCTGGAACCACCGATAAACTCATCTTT.